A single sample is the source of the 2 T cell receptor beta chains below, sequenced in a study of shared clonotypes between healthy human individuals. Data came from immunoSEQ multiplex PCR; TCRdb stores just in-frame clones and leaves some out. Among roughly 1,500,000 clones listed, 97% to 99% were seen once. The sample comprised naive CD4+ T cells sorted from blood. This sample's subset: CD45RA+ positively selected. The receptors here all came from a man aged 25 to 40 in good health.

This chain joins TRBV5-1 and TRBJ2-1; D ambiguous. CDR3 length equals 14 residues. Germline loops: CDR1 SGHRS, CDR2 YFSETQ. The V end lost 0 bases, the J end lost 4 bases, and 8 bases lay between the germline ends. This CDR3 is CASSLGLLYNEQFF. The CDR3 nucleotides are TGCGCCAGCAGCTTGGGACTCCTTTACAATGAGCAGTTCTTC.

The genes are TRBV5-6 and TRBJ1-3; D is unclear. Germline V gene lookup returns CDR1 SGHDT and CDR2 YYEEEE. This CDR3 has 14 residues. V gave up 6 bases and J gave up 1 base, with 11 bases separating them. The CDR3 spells CASTPMGSGNTIYF. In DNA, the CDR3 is TGTGCCAGCACACCTATGGGGTCTGGAAACACCATATATTTT.